This note documents a single TCR beta chain sequence. Its antigen is still unknown. Among the donors, all were healthy bone marrow donors. The study ran its PCR with 60 Vbeta and 13 Jbeta primers. As handled by the study authors: In a later analysis, of some 80 million unique beta chains, approximately 10 million appeared in at least two donors. The table came from immunoSEQ multiplex PCR; TCRdb's copy has only in-frame clones and leaves some out. For V, J and clone size, that table is used; D and trimming come from the DNA. The sample contains some 140,000 clones, 80% of which appear only once. The entry originates in a study of cytomegalovirus exposure and HLA in healthy donors. Points from the study as a whole: It was reported that the classifier diagnosed cytomegalovirus status with high specificity and sensitivity in both the original and validation cohorts. The investigators catalogued 150 or so TCR beta chains as cytomegalovirus-associated.

The source is a man younger than 45 in good health and CMV-seropositive. The specimen sequenced was PBMCs.

This CDR3 is CAWGWGLGSNEQFF. As DNA, the CDR3 is TGTGCCTGGGGATGGGGACTAGGGAGCAATGAGCAGTTCTTC. The J gene is TRBJ2-1, the V gene TRBV30; 8 bases are shared with TRBD2. V lost 5 bases to trimming and J lost 6 bases; unmatched junction nucleotides: 9. The germline gives CDR1 GTSNPN, CDR2 SVGIG (reference sequence). The CDR3 consists of 14 residues.